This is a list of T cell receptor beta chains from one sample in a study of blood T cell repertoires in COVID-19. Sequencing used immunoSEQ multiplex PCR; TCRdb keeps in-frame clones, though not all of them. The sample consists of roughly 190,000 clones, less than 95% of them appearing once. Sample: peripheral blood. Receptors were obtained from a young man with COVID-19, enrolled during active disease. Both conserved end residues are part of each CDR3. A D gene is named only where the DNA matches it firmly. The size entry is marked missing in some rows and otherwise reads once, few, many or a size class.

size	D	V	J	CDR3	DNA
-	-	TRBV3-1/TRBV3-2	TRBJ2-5	CASSRLGEETQYF	TGTGCCAGCAGCCGGCTCGGGGAAGAGACCCAGTACTTC
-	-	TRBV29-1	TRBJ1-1	CSVEDSGGATEAFF	TGCAGCGTTGAAGATTCGGGGGGTGCAACTGAAGCTTTCTTT
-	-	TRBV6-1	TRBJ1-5	CASSEGGRGSPQHF	TGTGCCAGCAGTGAAGGTGGCAGGGGAAGCCCCCAGCATTTT
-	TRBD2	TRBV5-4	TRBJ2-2	CASSLGLADTGELFF	TGTGCCAGCAGCTTGGGACTAGCGGACACCGGGGAGCTGTTTTTT
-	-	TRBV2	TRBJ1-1	CASSEVSVNTEAFF	TGTGCCAGCAGTGAAGTGAGCGTGAACACTGAAGCTTTCTTT
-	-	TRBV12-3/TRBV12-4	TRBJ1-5	CASLGPYQPQHF	TGTGCCAGCCTGGGGCCTTATCAGCCCCAGCATTTT
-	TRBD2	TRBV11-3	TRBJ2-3	CASSPHGGVDTQYF	TGTGCCAGCAGCCCCCACGGGGGGGTAGATACGCAGTATTTT
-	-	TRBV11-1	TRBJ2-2	CASSLEGLYTGELFF	TGTGCCAGCAGCTTAGAAGGACTTTACACCGGGGAGCTGTTTTTT
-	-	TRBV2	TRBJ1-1	CASVGLGTEAFF	TGTGCCAGCGTGGGCCTGGGCACTGAAGCTTTCTTT
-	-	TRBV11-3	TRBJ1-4	CASSRQEGEKLFF	TGTGCCAGCAGCCGACAGGAAGGGGAAAAACTGTTTTTT
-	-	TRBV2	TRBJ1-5	CASSEKDSHYSNQPQHF	TGTGCCAGCAGTGAAAAGGACAGCCACTATAGCAATCAGCCCCAGCATTTT
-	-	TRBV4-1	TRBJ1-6	CASSQQTGDNSPLHF	TGCGCCAGCAGCCAACAGACAGGAGATAATTCACCCCTCCACTTT
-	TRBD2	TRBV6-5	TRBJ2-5	CASKRRGAETQYF	TGTGCCAGCAAAAGGCGGGGGGCGGAGACCCAGTACTTC
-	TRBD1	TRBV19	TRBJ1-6	CASRGYSRGLNSPLHF	TGTGCCAGTAGGGGTTACTCCAGGGGGCTCAATTCACCCCTCCACTTT
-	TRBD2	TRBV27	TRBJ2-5	CASSGGAFVSGETQYF	TGTGCCAGTAGCGGGGGGGCCTTCGTTTCGGGTGAGACCCAGTACTTC
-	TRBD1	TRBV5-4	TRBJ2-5	CASSGMTGIQETQYF	TGTGCCAGCAGCGGTATGACAGGGATTCAAGAGACCCAGTACTTC
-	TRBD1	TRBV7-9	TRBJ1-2	CASSAPGTGGPDTF	TGTGCCAGCAGCGCCCCCGGGACAGGGGGCCCGGACACCTTC
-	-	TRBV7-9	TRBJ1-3	CASSLWPGGNTIYF	TGTGCCAGCAGCTTATGGCCAGGAGGAAACACCATATATTTT
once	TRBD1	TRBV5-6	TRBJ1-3	CASSLWTGVSGNTIYF	TGTGCCAGCAGCTTGTGGACAGGCGTCTCTGGAAACACCATATATTTT
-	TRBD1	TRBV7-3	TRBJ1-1	CASSMTQGASTEAFF	TGTGCCAGCAGCATGACCCAGGGGGCAAGTACTGAAGCTTTCTTT
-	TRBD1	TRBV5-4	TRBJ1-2	CASSLKGAGGYTF	TGTGCCAGCAGCTTGAAGGGGGCCGGTGGCTACACCTTC
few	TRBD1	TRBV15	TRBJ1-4	CATSRRRGRVSANEKLFF	TGTGCCACCAGCAGACGCAGGGGGCGCGTGTCGGCTAATGAAAAACTGTTTTTT
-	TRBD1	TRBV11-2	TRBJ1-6	CASSLEAGGRSPLHF	TGTGCCAGCAGCTTAGAGGCAGGGGGTCGTTCACCCCTCCACTTT
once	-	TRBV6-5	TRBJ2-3	CASHGRGHYSDTQYF	TGTGCCAGCCATGGGCGGGGGCATTACTCGGATACGCAGTATTTT
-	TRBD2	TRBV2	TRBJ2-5	CASSRLAGSQETQYF	TGTGCCAGCAGTCGACTAGCGGGGAGCCAAGAGACCCAGTACTTC
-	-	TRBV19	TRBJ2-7	CASSVGQGSFYEQYF	TGTGCCAGTAGTGTGGGGCAGGGGTCTTTCTACGAGCAGTACTTC
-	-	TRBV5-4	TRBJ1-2	CASSLPQTNYGYTF	TGTGCCAGCAGCTTGCCCCAGACTAACTATGGCTACACCTTC
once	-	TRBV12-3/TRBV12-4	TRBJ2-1	CASSPYRVNEQFF	TGTGCCAGCAGTCCCTACAGGGTCAATGAGCAGTTCTTC
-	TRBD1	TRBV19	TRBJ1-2	CASSTTGGKNYGYTF	TGTGCCAGTAGTACGACAGGGGGGAAAAACTATGGCTACACCTTC
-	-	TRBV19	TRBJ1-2	CASRRGSQFYGYTF	TGTGCCAGTAGACGAGGGTCCCAGTTTTATGGCTACACCTTC
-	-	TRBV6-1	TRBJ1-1	CASSDESMMNTEAFF	TGTGCCAGCAGTGATGAGTCGATGATGAACACTGAAGCTTTCTTT
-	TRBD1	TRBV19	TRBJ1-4	CASTETGVNEKLFF	TGTGCCAGTACCGAGACAGGGGTTAATGAAAAACTGTTTTTT
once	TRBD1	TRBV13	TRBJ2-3	CASSSGTGYNTQYF	TGTGCCAGCAGCTCCGGGACAGGGTATAATACGCAGTATTTT
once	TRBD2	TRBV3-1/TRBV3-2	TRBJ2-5	CASSQFGTSGMETQYF	TGTGCCAGCAGCCAATTTGGGACTAGCGGGATGGAGACCCAGTACTTC
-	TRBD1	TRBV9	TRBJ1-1	CASSVTPGQAHTEAFF	TGTGCCAGCAGCGTAACTCCGGGACAGGCCCACACTGAAGCTTTCTTT
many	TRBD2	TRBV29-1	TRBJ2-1	CSVARLAEYNEQFF	TGCAGCGTTGCCCGCCTAGCGGAATACAATGAGCAGTTCTTC
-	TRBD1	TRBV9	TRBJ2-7	CASSPNEDRGLQQYF	TGTGCCAGCAGCCCCAACGAGGACAGGGGGCTCCAGCAGTACTTC
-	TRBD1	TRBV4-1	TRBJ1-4	CASSRTGTGGEKLFF	TGCGCCAGCAGCCGAACCGGGACAGGAGGCGAAAAACTGTTTTTT
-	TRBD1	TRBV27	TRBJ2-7	CASSLLGTGGAYEQYF	TGTGCCAGCAGTTTATTAGGGACAGGGGGCGCATACGAGCAGTACTTC
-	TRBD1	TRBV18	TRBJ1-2	CASSPGQDYGYTF	TGTGCCAGCTCACCGGGACAGGACTATGGCTACACCTTC
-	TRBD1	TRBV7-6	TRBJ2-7	CASSLAQTGINYEQYF	TGTGCCAGCAGCTTAGCCCAGACAGGGATAAATTACGAGCAGTACTTC
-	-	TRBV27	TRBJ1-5	CASSPGGRAGSNQPQHF	TGTGCCAGCAGTCCGGGGGGCCGGGCGGGAAGCAATCAGCCCCAGCATTTT
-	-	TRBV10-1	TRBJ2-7	CASQGWVYEQYF	TGCGCCAGCCAGGGGTGGGTCTACGAGCAGTACTTC
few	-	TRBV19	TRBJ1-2	CASRRGAGRDGYTF	TGTGCCAGTAGAAGAGGGGCAGGGCGGGACGGCTACACCTTC
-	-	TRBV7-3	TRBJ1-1	CASSDRGGFIPEAFF	TGTGCCAGCAGCGACCGAGGGGGATTCATCCCTGAAGCTTTCTTT
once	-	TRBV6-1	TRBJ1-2	CASSEAGGNYGYTF	TGTGCCAGCAGTGAAGCCGGCGGCAACTATGGCTACACCTTC
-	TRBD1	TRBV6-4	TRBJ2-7	CASSRDRDSEQYF	TGTGCCAGCAGCCGGGACAGGGATAGCGAGCAGTACTTC
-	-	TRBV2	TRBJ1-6	CASSWQSPSPLHF	TGTGCCAGCAGTTGGCAGTCGCCTTCACCCCTCCACTTT
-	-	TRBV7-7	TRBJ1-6	CASSFGEGSPLHF	TGTGCCAGCAGCTTCGGAGAGGGATCACCCCTCCACTTT
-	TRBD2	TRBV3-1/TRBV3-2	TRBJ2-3	CASSQEGLGSDTQYF	TGTGCCAGCAGCCAAGAGGGACTAGGATCAGATACGCAGTATTTT
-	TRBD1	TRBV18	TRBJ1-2	CASSPTRQGQGYTF	TGTGCCAGCTCGCCTACCCGACAGGGGCAGGGCTACACCTTC
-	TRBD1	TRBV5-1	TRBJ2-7	CAGSLGQGGEQYF	TGCGCCGGATCTCTTGGACAGGGCGGCGAGCAGTACTTC
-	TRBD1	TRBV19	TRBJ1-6	CASVPDRSYNSPLHF	TGTGCCAGTGTGCCGGACAGGTCTTATAATTCACCCCTCCACTTT
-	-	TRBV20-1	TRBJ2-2	CSASGPANTGELFF	TGCAGTGCTAGTGGTCCCGCGAACACCGGGGAGCTGTTTTTT